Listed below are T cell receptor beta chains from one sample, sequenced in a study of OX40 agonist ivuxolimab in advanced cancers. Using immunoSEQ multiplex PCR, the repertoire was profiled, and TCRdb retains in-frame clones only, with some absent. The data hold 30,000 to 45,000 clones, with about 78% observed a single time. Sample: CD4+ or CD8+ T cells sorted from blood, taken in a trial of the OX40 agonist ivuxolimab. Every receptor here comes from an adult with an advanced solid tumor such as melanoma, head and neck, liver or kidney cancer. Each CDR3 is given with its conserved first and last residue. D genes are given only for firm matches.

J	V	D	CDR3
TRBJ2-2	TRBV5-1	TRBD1	CASSRTGANTGELFF
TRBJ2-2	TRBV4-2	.	CASSLFQGITGELFF
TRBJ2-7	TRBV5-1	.	CASKEGPTYEQYF
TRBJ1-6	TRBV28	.	CASSFNGPLHF
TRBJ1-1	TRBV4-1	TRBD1	CASSHRTGATEAFF
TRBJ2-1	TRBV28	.	CASSLGPVLGSEQFF
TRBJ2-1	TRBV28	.	CASSERQNNEQFF
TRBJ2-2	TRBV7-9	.	CASSLVSGVKAGELFF
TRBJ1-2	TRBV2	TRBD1	CASSERQGFTGSYGYTF
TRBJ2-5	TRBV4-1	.	CASSPSPGAQETQYF
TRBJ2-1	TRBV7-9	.	CAWGDVVNEQFF
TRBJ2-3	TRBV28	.	CASSLGQSDTQYF
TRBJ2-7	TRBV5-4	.	CASSLEGLVGEQYF
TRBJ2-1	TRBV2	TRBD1	CATVRTGEVNEQFF
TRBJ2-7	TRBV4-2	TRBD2	CASSQEEAGGGEQYF
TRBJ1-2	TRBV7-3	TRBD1	CASSLEGTGVLYGYTF
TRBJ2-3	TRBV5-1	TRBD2	CASSSPTGGGSTDTQYF
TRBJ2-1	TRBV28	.	CASRRDSYEQFF
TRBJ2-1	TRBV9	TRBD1	CASSVTGLFNEQFF
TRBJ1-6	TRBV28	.	CATNGVVGYSPLHF
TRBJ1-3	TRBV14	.	CASSQDRVTDSGNTIYF
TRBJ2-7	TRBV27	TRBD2	CASSPQAGGIYEQYF
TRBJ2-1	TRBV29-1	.	CSVEGSLEISYNEQFF
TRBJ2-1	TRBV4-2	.	CASSHGEETTYNEQFF
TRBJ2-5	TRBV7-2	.	CASSLESAGYQETQYF
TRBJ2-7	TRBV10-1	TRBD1	CASSDSTGGGDEQYF
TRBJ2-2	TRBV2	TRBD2	CASRDYGTSGVSGELFF
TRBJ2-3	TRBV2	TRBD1	CATKLRQGDPYF